This TCR beta chain was sequenced for a study of vaccination and CD4 T cells after COVID-19. Turning to the study itself: Each individual in the study obtained two doses of BNT162b2 or mRNA-1273 vaccine. Overlapping peptides of the spike proteins of SARS-CoV-2, HCoV-NL63, HCoV-OC43 and HCoV-229E were used for cell stimulation. Control cultures, each given a CEFX pool, an HIV-1 Nef pool, or no peptide, were included.

CDR3 length: 16 residues. V gave up 6 bases and J gave up 6 bases; unmatched junction bases: 14. Germline V gene sequence: CDR1 MNHEY, CDR2 SVGEGT. Treatment indicated: roughly 10-day PBMC culture with coronavirus spike peptide pools or control peptides (ViraFEST assay). The Oncomine TCR Beta short-read assay was applied to DNA of cultured CD4+ T cells. In this case, cultured CD4+ T cells provided the extracted genomic DNA. TCRdb redid the calling of the PCR reads with MiXCR, one entry per CDR3 protein. There are roughly 9,900 distinct CDR3 sequences in the sample; about 28% occur only once, and approximately 8.8% lies in the top ten. This clonotype was counted a few times. Its antigen remains unknown.

The chain couples TRBV6-2 or TRBV6-3 to TRBJ2-1; 7 bases match TRBD2. This receptor was taken from a human donor who had recovered from COVID-19. Sequences were obtained from CD4+ T cells from blood, cultured in vitro. Written as DNA, the CDR3 is TGTGCCAGCAGGGGGGAGGGGTTCCGCTGGGGCAATGAGCAGTTCTTC. Translation gives CASRGEGFRWGNEQFF.